The subject of this entry is one T cell receptor (beta chain). The table lists this clonotype with many counts. Which antigen it targets is not known. No clone much larger than this one lies a single base away; base qualities are absent. This entry is derived from a study of T cells in Graves' hyperthyroidism and ophthalmopathy (dated by TCRdb to 2018 to 2020). About the investigation overall: Peripheral blood was sampled at the time of initial diagnosis, prior to any treatment. For training and testing, the 110 or so patients in the discovery cohort were randomly divided in a 7:3 ratio. The paper describes TCR Vbeta CDR3 sequencing of 120 to 150 peripheral blood samples, made up of roughly 45 ophthalmopathy patients, 70 to 75 hyperthyroidism patients and 17 progressor patients. After sampling, hyperthyroidism patients received methimazole starting at 30 mg daily, and ophthalmopathy patients received high-dose intravenous methylprednisolone. An independent validation cohort of under 20 hyperthyroidism patients and approximately 15 patients who later progressed to ophthalmopathy tested prospective prediction of ophthalmopathy. Thyroid tissue and blood T-cell repertoires from roughly 6 Graves' hyperthyroidism patients were also compared in the study. A discovery cohort of about 100 patients, 43 with Graves' ophthalmopathy and approximately 60 with stable Graves' hyperthyroidism, was used to find distinguishing TCR V-J signatures.

Ophthalmopathy patients had moderately to severely active disease, with a Clinical Activity Score of 3 or more, a NOSPECS grade of 4 or more, and a disease duration of less than 3 months. The study excluded patients with uncontrolled infections, other autoimmune diseases, pregnancy or lactation. Diagnoses were established on the basis of clinical symptoms, serum thyroxine and TRAb, thyroid ultrasound, and orbital computed tomography. PBMCs were separated from roughly 10 ml of fresh peripheral blood using Ficoll-Paque density gradient centrifugation. Trizol reagent was used to extract total RNA, and RNA quality was then checked on an Agilent 2100 Bioanalyzer. TCR beta CDR3 regions were amplified from RNA transcripts. The TCR CDR3 was subjected to a first round of RT-PCR using the HTBI primer set and the Qiagen OneStep RT-PCR kit. The libraries were constructed in a second round of multiplex PCR and then size-selected and purified. The libraries were sequenced on an Illumina HiSeq2000 using paired-end 100 bp reads. On the authors' methods: Raw data were processed with SOAPnuke, discarding reads with adapters, uncalled bases, mean Phred below 15, or no exact constant-primer or identifier match. High-quality paired reads were merged with COPE v1.2.5, and unique nucleotide sequences were defined as clonotypes. MiTCR v1.1 was used to align clonotypes to the IMGT TRBV, TRBD and TRBJ reference segments. The analysis included only V-J combinations with a frequency above 0.0001, which together covered approximately 99% of the repertoires. A TCS score was defined as the ratio between F50 (clonal expansion) and ExV (chaos), using BLOSUM62-based TCRdist between CDR3 peptides within each V-J. Welch's t-statistics and random forest reduced 514 V-J features to about 12, which were used in a naive Bayes classifier (R e1071). TCRdb reprocessing: public reads trimmed at Q25 with fastp, clones called with MiXCR, in-frame beta chains kept. Rows are unified per CDR3 protein, each entry keeping the most common DNA and genes. In this record, the V and J calls reflect TCRdb's handling and not the investigators' own analysis. Within this sample are roughly 500,000 distinct CDR3 sequences, with around 16% of them counted one time only. Of the sample, approximately 30% falls within the top ten clones.

The cysteine opens and the phenylalanine closes a CDR3 of 17 amino acids. Just the 51-base CDR3 DNA is kept, in frame starting at base 1. CDR1 MNHEY and CDR2 SVGEGT were looked up in the germline V gene. Trimming costs V 4 bases and J 2 bases, and their ends lie 18 bases apart. Overall results and qualifications from the work: A 13 V-J signature model separated ophthalmopathy from stable hyperthyroidism, with over 85% sensitivity and 81.08% specificity in cross-validation and 80%/75% in testing. In validation, the model predicted progression to ophthalmopathy with roughly 70% sensitivity and approximately 74% specificity, a median of 6.5 months before onset. Most expanded thyroid clonotypes (frequency above 0.001) were also detected in blood, suggesting blood repertoires may reflect thyroid immune responses. Sample size was not statistically predetermined, and investigators were not blinded to group allocation.

The source of this sequence is a woman younger than 45 with Graves' ophthalmopathy. The material sequenced was blood. The V and J genes are TRBV6-2 or TRBV6-3 and TRBJ1-5; TRBD1 is a possible D gene, resting on 6 matching bases. CDR3 sequence: CASSFGFTGYGNQPQHF. The DNA reads as follows: TGTGCCAGCAGTTTCGGATTCACAGGGTATGGCAATCAGCCCCAGCATTTT.